The 9 T cell receptor beta chains reported below all come from one sample, sequenced in a study of T cell responses to AZD1222 COVID-19 vaccine. Libraries were prepared by immunoSEQ multiplex PCR; TCRdb keeps only in-frame clonotypes and omits some of them. The sample lists 25,000 or so clones; roughly 87% were seen once. The starting material was peripheral blood, obtained 28 days after the second AZD1222 dose. The receptor source for this set is an adult who received the AZD1222 COVID-19 vaccine.

The rearrangement joins TRBV14 to TRBJ2-2; D is possibly TRBD1 (6 bases). V lost 4 bases to trimming and J lost 5 bases, with 8 bases between them. Germline-derived CDR1 and CDR2 are SGHDN and FVKESK. The CDR3 loop spans 13 amino acids. The CDR3 reads CASSRQGTGELFF. CDR3 coding DNA: TGTGCCAGCAGCCGGCAGGGGACCGGGGAGCTGTTTTTT. Drawing the rest from reference TRBV14 and TRBJ2-2, the complete variable domain is EAGVTQFPSHSVIEKGQTVTLRCDPISGHDNLYWYRRVMGKEIKFLLHFVKESKQDESGMPNNRFLAERTGGTYSTLKVQPAELEDSGVYFCASSRQGTGELFFGEGSRLTVL.

The chain couples TRBV11-2 to TRBJ2-7, with D possibly matching TRBD1 (5 bases). V was clipped by 3 bases and J by 4 bases, with 10 bases between them. The CDR3 runs 13 residues. CDR1 is SGHAT, CDR2 FQNNGV, per germline. CDR3 in amino acids: CASSFYRSYEQYF. The CDR3 DNA reads as TGTGCCAGCAGCTTCTACAGGTCGTACGAGCAGTACTTC.

The V call is TRBV19, the J call TRBJ2-7; TRBD2 matches 8 bases. Germline CDR1 and CDR2: LNHDA and SQIVND (reference sequence). V lost 5 bases to trimming and J lost 3 bases; unmatched junction nucleotides: 6. The CDR3 totals 14 residues. The CDR3 here is CASSRLTSDYEQYF. CDR3 coding DNA: TGTGCCAGTAGTCGGTTGACTAGCGACTACGAGCAGTACTTC.

V is TRBV20-1 and J is TRBJ2-7; D uncertain. The CDR3 consists of 10 residues. V dropped 3 bases and J dropped 3 bases, with 3 bases sitting between them. The germline V gene has CDR1 DFQATT and CDR2 SNEGSKA (reference sequence). CDR3 coding DNA: TGCAGTGCTAGCCGCTACGAGCAGTACTTC. It codes for CSASRYEQYF.

In nucleotides, the CDR3 is TGTGCCAGCAGTGGGGACACCTATGGCTACACCTTC. This sequence encodes CASSGDTYGYTF. This sequence joins TRBV28 and TRBJ1-2; tentative D call: TRBD1 (6 bases). The germline V gene encodes CDR1 MDHEN and CDR2 SYDVKM. CDR3 length equals 12 residues. V was shortened by 5 bases and J by 4 bases, with 8 bases between the two germline ends.

This chain links TRBV18 with TRBJ2-7, with TRBD2 identical over 12 bases. V was clipped by 3 bases and J by 3 bases; unmatched bases: 3. Germline lookup yields CDR1 KGHSH and CDR2 LQKENI. The CDR3 spans 15 residues. CDR3 loop: CASSPGTSGRYEQYF. The CDR3 nucleotides read TGTGCCAGCTCACCGGGGACTAGCGGGCGCTACGAGCAGTACTTC.

This chain uses TRBV2 with TRBJ2-7; TRBD2 is a possible D gene (5 bases). The V end lost 8 bases, the J end lost 5 bases, and 19 bases lay between the germline ends. The CDR3 loop spans 14 amino acids. Germline lookup yields CDR1 SNHLY and CDR2 FYNNEI. CDR3 coding DNA: TGTGCCAGCCGGCAGGAGAACGGGGTCAACGAGCAGTACTTC. It specifies CASRQENGVNEQYF.

The gene calls are TRBV7-2 and TRBJ2-7; 10 bases are shared with TRBD1. The CDR3 contains 17 residues. Germline V gene sequence: CDR1 SGHTA, CDR2 FQGNSA. Trimming took 1 base from V and 6 from J; bases not matched to a gene: 12. The CDR3 DNA is TGTGCCAGCAGCTTAGTTCAGAGGACAGGGGGATTTCGCGAGCAGTACTTC. Protein: CASSLVQRTGGFREQYF.

This clone was detected only once. This chain joins TRBV9 and TRBJ2-3; a weak D match, TRBD2 (6 bases). Trimming shortened V by 0 bases and J by 3 bases, and 17 bases separated the two germline ends. The length of the CDR3 is 17 residues. Germline CDR1 is SGDLS and CDR2 is YYNGEE. CDR3 residues: CASSVGTSHSVTDTQYF. The CDR3 nucleotides read TGTGCCAGCAGCGTAGGTACTAGCCATTCCGTAACAGATACGCAGTATTTT.